This T cell receptor (beta chain) was found in a study of blood T cell repertoires in COVID-19. About the study: Sample material is recorded as cDNA or gDNA derived from T cells, B-cell-depleted T cells, or PBMCs.

Study processing details: Reference gene primer amplification gave nucleated cell count estimates. Clones were read by immunoSEQ multiplex PCR, and TCRdb kept only the in-frame ones, dropping some. D and trimming were read from the DNA, whereas the V and J calls and clone size are those reported in that table. The table shows around 260,000 clones, with 86% occurring only once. V was cut by 3 bases and J by 9 bases, with 15 bases left in between. The CDR3 is 14 residues long. CDR1 and CDR2 from the germline V gene are MDHEN and SYDVKM. The clonotype originates from a woman between 25 and 40 years old with active or convalescent COVID-19. Sequencing used peripheral blood. V is TRBV28 and J is TRBJ2-4; tentative D call: TRBD1 (5 bases). CDR3 loop: CASSFLRQGGIQYF. CDR3 nucleotides: TGTGCCAGCAGTTTTCTCAGGCAGGGTGGCATTCAGTACTTC.